This T cell receptor (beta chain) is from a study of preoperative IRX-2 immunotherapy in early breast cancer (dated by TCRdb to between 2017 and 2020). The treatment or condition label on this specimen signifies: preoperative locoregional IRX-2 cytokine immunotherapy. The samples were obtained from a phase Ib study in which preoperative, locoregional IRX-2 cytokine immunotherapy intended to prime immune responses was tested. Patients with early-stage breast cancer who were given IRX-2 before surgery served as donors. Remarks on this clone: There is no known antigen for this receptor. Per-base quality was not reported, and no clone a single base away is much larger than it.

Library preparation was by the immunoSEQ multiplex PCR assay. This immuneACCESS table, as held by TCRdb, lists in-frame sequences with V and J called but not all clones. Of the missing ones, under half trace to an unresolved V gene in checked studies; the others have no known cause. The sample contains 40,000 or so clones, about 95% of them found a single time. The ten top clones hold about 1.6% of the sample. The trim is 3 bases for V and 7 bases for J, with a gap of 12 bases between the germline ends. The germline V gene sets CDR1 to SGHTA and CDR2 to FQGTGA. The CDR3 contains 14 residues, cysteine and phenylalanine counted. Left in the record is the CDR3 DNA by itself, 42 bases read in frame from the first base.

Recombination linked TRBV7-3 to TRBJ2-2, and TRBD2 may be the D gene, going by 6 matching bases. This clonotype originated in a human donor with breast cancer. The sequenced sample was tumor tissue, obtained after IRX-2 immunotherapy. The CDR3 region: CASSLLPGDGELFF. The sequenced DNA: TGTGCCAGCAGCTTGCTCCCGGGAGACGGGGAGCTGTTTTTT.